Presented here are 28 T cell receptor beta chains from one specimen sequenced in a study of blood T cell repertoires in COVID-19. Profiling relied on immunoSEQ multiplex PCR, and the TCRdb table lists in-frame clones only, not all of them. The sample holds tens of thousands of clones, 70% to 85% seen once. The sample comprised peripheral blood. These receptors all stem from a man in his forties or fifties with active or convalescent COVID-19.

The V and J genes are TRBV2 and TRBJ2-7; no reliable D call. The CDR3 runs 13 residues. Trimming removed 7 bases from V and 3 bases from J, with 13 bases in between. CDR1 SNHLY and CDR2 FYNNEI come from the germline V gene. The CDR3 loop is CASTERSNYEQYF. Here the CDR3 DNA reads TGTGCCAGCACAGAGAGGAGCAACTACGAGCAGTACTTC.

This rearrangement joins TRBV5-1 to TRBJ2-3, with 8 bases fitting TRBD1. This CDR3 region has 16 residues. CDR1 SGHRS and CDR2 YFSETQ come from the germline V gene. Germline trimming cut 0 bases from V and 1 base from J; bases unmatched to any gene: 4. CDR3 residues: CASSLVPGGGTDTQYF. CDR3 DNA: TGCGCCAGCAGCTTGGTTCCAGGGGGCGGCACAGATACGCAGTATTTT.

This chain uses TRBV4-3 with TRBJ2-3, with TRBD2 matching over 7 bases. Looked up from germline, CDR1 is LGHNA and CDR2 is YSLEER. The V gene end was trimmed by 4 bases and the J gene end by 3 bases; junction bases not matched to a gene: 4. This CDR3 comprises 14 residues. For the CDR3, the DNA is TGCGCCAGCAGCCTCCAGCGGGATACAGATACGCAGTATTTT. Residues: CASSLQRDTDTQYF.

This clone was seen only once. The gene calls are TRBV9 and TRBJ2-1; 7 bases agree with TRBD1. The CDR3 contains 14 residues. V lost 0 bases, J lost 7 bases, and 4 bases stayed unmatched. In germline, CDR1 is SGDLS, CDR2 YYNGEE. CDR3 in amino acids: CASSVGSRGNEQFF. CDR3 DNA sequence: TGTGCCAGCAGCGTAGGGTCCAGGGGGAATGAGCAGTTCTTC.

This clone was seen just once. The chain recombines TRBV5-1 with TRBJ2-7; 7 bases are a match to TRBD1. In germline, CDR1 is SGHRS, CDR2 YFSETQ. With V trimmed by 3 bases and J by 3 bases, 6 bases remained unmatched. The CDR3 contains 14 residues. DNA of the CDR3: TGCGCCAGCAGCTCATCGACAGGGCTCTACGAGCAGTACTTC. It encodes CASSSSTGLYEQYF.

This clone was observed a few times. V usage is TRBV3-1 (or the pseudogene TRBV3-2) and J usage is TRBJ2-7; TRBD2 matches at 9 bases. Germline V gene data show CDR1 as LGHDT and CDR2 as YNNKEL (reference sequence). CDR3 length: 15 residues. Germline trimming cut 1 base from V and 2 bases from J; bases unmatched to any gene: 3. CDR3 in amino acids: CASSQGASGAYEQYF. The CDR3 nucleotides are TGTGCCAGCAGCCAAGGGGCTAGCGGGGCCTACGAGCAGTACTTC.

The chain links TRBV5-1 to TRBJ2-2, with TRBD1 identical over 8 bases. The length of the CDR3 is 17 residues. V lost 0 bases to trimming and J lost 4 bases; unmatched junction nucleotides: 8. The V gene's germline CDR1 is SGHRS and CDR2 YFSETQ. The CDR3 DNA follows: TGCGCCAGCAGCTTGGGTACCGGGACAGGTATCACCGGGGAGCTGTTTTTT. Translation: CASSLGTGTGITGELFF.

This chain connects TRBV5-1 to TRBJ2-3; D is unresolved. The length of the CDR3 is 15 residues. The V end lost 1 base, the J end lost 0 bases, and 9 bases lay between the germline ends. CDR1 SGHRS and CDR2 YFSETQ come from the germline V gene. The CDR3 DNA is TGCGCCAGCAGCTTGTCCTCCACTAGCACAGATACGCAGTATTTT. It yields the protein CASSLSSTSTDTQYF.

This clone came up a few times. The rearrangement uses TRBV3-1 (or the pseudogene TRBV3-2) and TRBJ2-4; a weak D match, TRBD1 (5 bases). Between the trimmed V and J ends, which lost 5 bases and 0 bases, there was a span of 17 bases. This CDR3 comprises 17 residues. The germline V gene has CDR1 LGHDT and CDR2 YNNKEL (reference sequence). The CDR3 loop is CASSADLDSLAKNIQYF. CDR3 DNA sequence: TGTGCCAGCAGCGCTGACCTCGACAGTCTAGCCAAAAACATTCAGTACTTC.

The chain combines TRBV15 with TRBJ1-1; 9 nucleotides line up with TRBD1. This CDR3 contains 14 residues. Germline CDR1 LNHNV, CDR2 YYDKDF (reference sequence). V shed 2 bases, J shed 7 bases, and the junction held 5 bases outside the gene matches. Here the CDR3 DNA reads TGTGCCACCAGCAGATGGGGACAGGGCGGTGAAGCTTTCTTT. It yields the protein CATSRWGQGGEAFF.

This clone has ten or more counts. The chain recombines TRBV5-6 with TRBJ2-5; 7 nucleotides match TRBD2. Germline CDR1 SGHDT, CDR2 YYEEEE. The V gene end was trimmed by 4 bases and the J gene end by 4 bases; junction bases not matched to a gene: 10. The length of the CDR3 is 15 residues. The CDR3 is CASSTGTTTRETQYF. CDR3 bases: TGTGCCAGCAGCACTGGGACTACCACTCGAGAGACCCAGTACTTC.

The chain couples TRBV27 to TRBJ2-5; 8 nucleotides agree with TRBD2. Germline values: CDR1 MNHEY, CDR2 SMNVEV (reference sequence). With 7 bases clipped from V and 4 bases from J, the junction kept 8 bases outside the gene matches. The CDR3 extends over 14 amino acids. DNA of the CDR3: TGTGCCAGCACCCCCGACGGGGGGGGAGAGACCCAGTACTTC. It yields the protein CASTPDGGGETQYF.

This clone was seen only a few times. The chain links TRBV11-2 to TRBJ2-2, with 8 bases that match TRBD1. The CDR3 is 17 amino acids. V lost 0 bases to trimming and J lost 4 bases; unmatched junction nucleotides: 7. Germline CDR1 reads SGHAT; CDR2 reads FQNNGV. The CDR3, as DNA: TGTGCCAGCAGCTTAGATCTGGCAGGGGGCCGCACCGGGGAGCTGTTTTTT. Residues: CASSLDLAGGRTGELFF.

This clone was counted a few times. The chain links TRBV5-4 to TRBJ2-5; D ambiguous. This CDR3 is built from 13 residues. Germline V gives CDR1 SGHNT, CDR2 YYREEE (reference sequence). Trimming took off 1 base at V and 5 bases at J, with 9 bases between the two ends. Here the CDR3 reads CASSLPSRETQYF. The CDR3 coding sequence is TGTGCCAGCAGCTTGCCAAGCAGGGAGACCCAGTACTTC. Full variable domain (rest looked up from reference TRBV5-4 and TRBJ2-5): ETGVTQSPTHLIKTRGQQVTLRCSSQSGHNTVSWYQQALGQGPQFIFQYYREEENGRGNFPPRFSGLQFPNYSSELNVNALELDDSALYLCASSLPSRETQYFGPGTRLLVL.

There are a few counts of this clone. This rearrangement joins TRBV5-6 to TRBJ2-3, with 8 nucleotides matching TRBD2. The length of the CDR3 is 11 residues. In germline, CDR1 is SGHDT, CDR2 YYEEEE. V shed 3 bases and J 12 bases; nucleotides not matched to a gene: 3. This CDR3 is CASSYSGVQYF. The CDR3 DNA follows: TGTGCCAGCAGCTATAGCGGGGTACAGTATTTT.

This clone is a singleton in its sample. The chain couples TRBV18 to TRBJ1-3; 9 nucleotides match TRBD1. J gave up 0 bases and V 6 bases, and 6 bases lay outside the gene matches. The germline V gene has CDR1 KGHSH and CDR2 LQKENI. The CDR3 length is 16 residues. CDR3 sequence: CASSTGTGHSGNTIYF. In nucleotides, the CDR3 is TGTGCCAGCTCCACTGGGACAGGGCACTCTGGAAACACCATATATTTT.

This sequence joins TRBV18 and TRBJ1-2; possible D gene TRBD1, 5 bases. Trimming took 6 bases from V and 2 from J, leaving 10 bases between them. This CDR3 has 13 residues. Germline CDR1 KGHSH, CDR2 LQKENI. CDR3 amino acids: CASSRGQNYGYTF. DNA for the CDR3: TGTGCCAGCTCGCGTGGACAAAACTATGGCTACACCTTC.

V is TRBV20-1 and J is TRBJ1-1; 8 bases agree with TRBD1. V lost 3 bases and J lost 6; bases outside the gene matches: 12. This CDR3 has 15 amino acids. CDR1 and CDR2 (germline): DFQATT, SNEGSKA (reference sequence). The CDR3: CSASVAGGEVAEAFF. CDR3 in DNA: TGCAGTGCTAGTGTGGCAGGGGGCGAGGTCGCTGAAGCTTTCTTT.

V is TRBV27 and J is TRBJ2-3, with no clear D. CDR1 is MNHEY and CDR2 is SMNVEV in the germline V gene (reference sequence). Trimming shortened V by 6 bases and J by 4 bases, and 11 bases separated the two germline ends. The CDR3 sequence is 13 residues long. The chain's CDR3 is CASSRSPPDTQYF. CDR3 nucleotides: TGTGCCAGCAGCCGTTCCCCCCCAGATACGCAGTATTTT.

The rearrangement links TRBV10-1 to TRBJ2-2; possibly TRBD1 for D (5 bases). Germline lookup yields CDR1 WNHNN and CDR2 SYGVQD (reference sequence). V shed 4 bases and J shed 0 bases, with 9 bases lying between them. This CDR3 comprises 15 residues. As DNA, the CDR3 is TGCGCCAGCAGTGCCCTGGGGCCGAACACCGGGGAGCTGTTTTTT. Translating gives CASSALGPNTGELFF.

The gene calls are TRBV9 and TRBJ1-2; 7 bases map to TRBD1. CDR1 is SGDLS, CDR2 YYNGEE, per germline. The CDR3 runs 13 residues. The J segment lost 5 bases and the V segment lost 4 bases, leaving 5 bases of the junction unmatched. The CDR3 spells CASSPGGYYGYTF. CDR3 nucleotide sequence: TGTGCCAGCAGCCCAGGGGGGTATTATGGCTACACCTTC.

V gene TRBV4-2 combines with J gene TRBJ2-3; unclear D gene. Per germline, CDR1 LGHNA and CDR2 YNFKEQ. The CDR3 totals 13 residues. The V end was cut by 0 bases, the J end by 6 bases, with 7 bases between. The chain's CDR3 is CASSQDLQDTQYF. The CDR3 nucleotides are TGTGCCAGCAGCCAAGATCTGCAGGATACGCAGTATTTT.

V usage is TRBV19 and J usage is TRBJ2-5, with D unclear. This CDR3 contains 13 residues. Germline CDR1 reads LNHDA; CDR2 reads SQIVND (reference sequence). Trimming shortened V by 7 bases and J by 5 bases, and 14 bases separated the two germline ends. DNA of the CDR3: TGTGCCAGTAACAGACAAGTAACGGAGACCCAGTACTTC. Translated: CASNRQVTETQYF.

The genes are TRBV4-1 and TRBJ1-5; 9 nucleotides match TRBD1. Germline CDR1 and CDR2: MGHRA and YSYEKL. Unmatched junction bases numbered 14, after V lost 4 bases and J lost 1 base. This CDR3 has 19 residues. CDR3 DNA: TGCGCCAGCAGCCGCCATCTTGGGCCGGGACAGGGAAGCAATCAGCCCCAGCATTTT. Encoded protein: CASSRHLGPGQGSNQPQHF.

The CDR3 DNA sequence: TGTGCCAGCAGCACCGATAGCGGGGGGCCGGAGACCCAGTACTTC. Translated: CASSTDSGGPETQYF. J is TRBJ2-5 and V is TRBV7-2; 10 bases are shared with TRBD2. V lost 5 bases and J lost 5; bases outside the gene matches: 8. The CDR3 is 15 residues long. Germline loops: CDR1 SGHTA, CDR2 FQGNSA.

V and J are TRBV7-2 and TRBJ2-5, with a tentative D call TRBD2 (6 bases). The CDR3 covers 16 residues. V lost 1 base to trimming and J lost 5 bases, with 17 bases between them. Per germline, CDR1 SGHTA and CDR2 FQGNSA. The CDR3 nucleotides are TGTGCCAGCAGCTTAGAGTACGGCGGGGAGGTGGAGACCCAGTACTTC. The encoded protein is CASSLEYGGEVETQYF.

This chain links TRBV28 with TRBJ1-6; D is perhaps TRBD1 (6 bases). This CDR3 spans 16 amino acids. Trimming cost V 8 bases and J 3 bases, with 17 bases left between them. In germline, CDR1 is MDHEN, CDR2 SYDVKM. The CDR3 spells CASHPARGFYNSPLHF. DNA for the CDR3: TGTGCCAGCCACCCAGCAAGGGGGTTCTATAATTCACCCCTCCACTTT.

CDR3 region: CASSAQTGSYNEQFF. CDR3 nucleotide sequence: TGTGCCAGCAGCGCCCAGACAGGGAGCTACAATGAGCAGTTCTTC. The chain is built from TRBV9 and TRBJ2-1; 7 nucleotides align to TRBD1. The CDR3 consists of 15 residues. The germline gives CDR1 SGDLS, CDR2 YYNGEE. Trimming cost V 3 bases and J 3 bases; bases outside gene matches: 6. The full variable domain, completed using reference TRBV9 and TRBJ2-1, is DSGVTQTPKHLITATGQRVTLRCSPRSGDLSVYWYQQSLDQGLQFLIQYYNGEERAKGNILERFSAQQFPDLHSELNLSSLELGDSALYFCASSAQTGSYNEQFFGPGTRLTVL.